This T cell receptor (beta chain) appears in the sequencing data of a study of blood T cell repertoires in COVID-19. The CDR3 runs to 12 residues. Trimming stripped 2 bases from V and 9 bases from J, with 8 bases between. Germline V gene data show CDR1 as SEHNR and CDR2 as FQNEAQ (reference sequence). Authors' processing steps: The assay estimated nucleated cells by amplifying reference gene primers. Profiled with immunoSEQ multiplex PCR; TCRdb holds only in-frame clones, not every one. D and trimming were read from the DNA, whereas the V and J calls and clone size are those reported in that table. The sample lists 150,000 to 200,000 clones; over 60% were seen once.

Specimen: peripheral blood. This TCR was sampled from a woman between 65 and 79 years old with acute or convalescent COVID-19. The V gene is TRBV7-9, the J gene TRBJ2-1; D is uncertain. The CDR3 is CASSLQTLEQFF. The CDR3 nucleotides are TGTGCCAGCAGCTTACAGACTCTTGAGCAGTTCTTC.